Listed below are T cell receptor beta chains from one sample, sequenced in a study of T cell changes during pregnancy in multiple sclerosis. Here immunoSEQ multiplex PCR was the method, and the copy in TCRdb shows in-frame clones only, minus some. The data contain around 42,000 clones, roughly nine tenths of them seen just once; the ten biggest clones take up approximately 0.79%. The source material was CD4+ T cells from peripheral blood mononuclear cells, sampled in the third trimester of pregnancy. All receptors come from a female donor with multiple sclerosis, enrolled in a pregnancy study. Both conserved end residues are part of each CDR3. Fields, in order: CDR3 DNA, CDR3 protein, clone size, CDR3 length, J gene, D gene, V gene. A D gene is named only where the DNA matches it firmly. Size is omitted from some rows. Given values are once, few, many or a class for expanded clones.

CDR3nt: TGTGCCAGCAGTTCAGGCGTCGCGAACACCGGGGAGCTGTTTTTT
CDR3aa: CASSSGVANTGELFF
abundance: -
len: 15
j_gene: TRBJ2-2
d_gene: -
v_gene: TRBV7-3

CDR3nt: TGCGCCAGCAGCCAAGCTAGCGGGATCCTCACAGATACGCAGTATTTT
CDR3aa: CASSQASGILTDTQYF
abundance: -
len: 16
j_gene: TRBJ2-3
d_gene: TRBD2
v_gene: TRBV4-1

CDR3nt: TGCGCCAGCAGCCGAGCCCGGAACAGGGGGACCGGGGAGCTGTTTTTT
CDR3aa: CASSRARNRGTGELFF
abundance: -
len: 16
j_gene: TRBJ2-2
d_gene: TRBD1
v_gene: TRBV4-1

CDR3nt: TGCGCCAGCAGGTGGACTAGCAATTACGAGCAGTACTTC
CDR3aa: CASRWTSNYEQYF
abundance: -
len: 13
j_gene: TRBJ2-7
d_gene: TRBD2
v_gene: TRBV5-1

CDR3nt: TGTGCCAGCAGTCCACGGGTTAGCTCCTACGAGCAGTACTTC
CDR3aa: CASSPRVSSYEQYF
abundance: -
len: 14
j_gene: TRBJ2-7
d_gene: -
v_gene: TRBV6-5

CDR3nt: TGTGCCAGCAGCCTCTCAATGAGAGGTGAGCAGTTCTTC
CDR3aa: CASSLSMRGEQFF
abundance: -
len: 13
j_gene: TRBJ2-1
d_gene: -
v_gene: TRBV11-3

CDR3nt: TGTGCCAGCAGCCACAGGGGCGACACTGAAGCTTTCTTT
CDR3aa: CASSHRGDTEAFF
abundance: -
len: 13
j_gene: TRBJ1-1
d_gene: TRBD1
v_gene: TRBV6-1

CDR3nt: TGTGCCAGCAGTAGGGACAGGGCCAATCAGCCCCAGCATTTT
CDR3aa: CASSRDRANQPQHF
abundance: -
len: 14
j_gene: TRBJ1-5
d_gene: TRBD1
v_gene: TRBV28

CDR3nt: TGTGCCAGCAGCCTCAGTCTAGCCTCGGGGTACACTGAAGCTTTCTTT
CDR3aa: CASSLSLASGYTEAFF
abundance: -
len: 16
j_gene: TRBJ1-1
d_gene: -
v_gene: TRBV4-2

CDR3nt: TGTGCCAGCAGTGGAGAGACTAGCGGTTACAATGAGCAGTTCTTC
CDR3aa: CASSGETSGYNEQFF
abundance: -
len: 15
j_gene: TRBJ2-1
d_gene: TRBD2
v_gene: TRBV2

CDR3nt: TGTGCCAGTAGTATAGCAGGCAGGGTGGAGACCCAGTACTTC
CDR3aa: CASSIAGRVETQYF
abundance: -
len: 14
j_gene: TRBJ2-5
d_gene: -
v_gene: TRBV19

CDR3nt: TGTGCCTGGAGTAGGGACAGGGACGACGAGCAGTACTTC
CDR3aa: CAWSRDRDDEQYF
abundance: -
len: 13
j_gene: TRBJ2-7
d_gene: TRBD1
v_gene: TRBV30

CDR3nt: TGCGCCAGCAGCTTGGATCCCCGCTACGAGCAGTACTTC
CDR3aa: CASSLDPRYEQYF
abundance: once
len: 13
j_gene: TRBJ2-7
d_gene: -
v_gene: TRBV5-1

CDR3nt: TGTGCCAGTAGTATTCTAGACAGAGACTATGGCTACACCTTC
CDR3aa: CASSILDRDYGYTF
abundance: -
len: 14
j_gene: TRBJ1-2
d_gene: -
v_gene: TRBV19

CDR3nt: TGTGCCAGTAGTATTGGTTCAGGGAACCAAGAGACCCAGTACTTC
CDR3aa: CASSIGSGNQETQYF
abundance: -
len: 15
j_gene: TRBJ2-5
d_gene: -
v_gene: TRBV19

CDR3nt: TGTGCCCTCGGGGGAGGCGGAAACACCATATATTTT
CDR3aa: CALGGGGNTIYF
abundance: -
len: 12
j_gene: TRBJ1-3
d_gene: -
v_gene: TRBV28

CDR3nt: TGTGCCAGCAGTCCACCTCTAGGTTTTCGGGGAGATACGCAGTATTTT
CDR3aa: CASSPPLGFRGDTQYF
abundance: -
len: 16
j_gene: TRBJ2-3
d_gene: -
v_gene: TRBV28

CDR3nt: TGTGCCAGTAGTACATTAGCGGGAGAAAGGACCCAGTACTTC
CDR3aa: CASSTLAGERTQYF
abundance: -
len: 14
j_gene: TRBJ2-5
d_gene: TRBD2
v_gene: TRBV19